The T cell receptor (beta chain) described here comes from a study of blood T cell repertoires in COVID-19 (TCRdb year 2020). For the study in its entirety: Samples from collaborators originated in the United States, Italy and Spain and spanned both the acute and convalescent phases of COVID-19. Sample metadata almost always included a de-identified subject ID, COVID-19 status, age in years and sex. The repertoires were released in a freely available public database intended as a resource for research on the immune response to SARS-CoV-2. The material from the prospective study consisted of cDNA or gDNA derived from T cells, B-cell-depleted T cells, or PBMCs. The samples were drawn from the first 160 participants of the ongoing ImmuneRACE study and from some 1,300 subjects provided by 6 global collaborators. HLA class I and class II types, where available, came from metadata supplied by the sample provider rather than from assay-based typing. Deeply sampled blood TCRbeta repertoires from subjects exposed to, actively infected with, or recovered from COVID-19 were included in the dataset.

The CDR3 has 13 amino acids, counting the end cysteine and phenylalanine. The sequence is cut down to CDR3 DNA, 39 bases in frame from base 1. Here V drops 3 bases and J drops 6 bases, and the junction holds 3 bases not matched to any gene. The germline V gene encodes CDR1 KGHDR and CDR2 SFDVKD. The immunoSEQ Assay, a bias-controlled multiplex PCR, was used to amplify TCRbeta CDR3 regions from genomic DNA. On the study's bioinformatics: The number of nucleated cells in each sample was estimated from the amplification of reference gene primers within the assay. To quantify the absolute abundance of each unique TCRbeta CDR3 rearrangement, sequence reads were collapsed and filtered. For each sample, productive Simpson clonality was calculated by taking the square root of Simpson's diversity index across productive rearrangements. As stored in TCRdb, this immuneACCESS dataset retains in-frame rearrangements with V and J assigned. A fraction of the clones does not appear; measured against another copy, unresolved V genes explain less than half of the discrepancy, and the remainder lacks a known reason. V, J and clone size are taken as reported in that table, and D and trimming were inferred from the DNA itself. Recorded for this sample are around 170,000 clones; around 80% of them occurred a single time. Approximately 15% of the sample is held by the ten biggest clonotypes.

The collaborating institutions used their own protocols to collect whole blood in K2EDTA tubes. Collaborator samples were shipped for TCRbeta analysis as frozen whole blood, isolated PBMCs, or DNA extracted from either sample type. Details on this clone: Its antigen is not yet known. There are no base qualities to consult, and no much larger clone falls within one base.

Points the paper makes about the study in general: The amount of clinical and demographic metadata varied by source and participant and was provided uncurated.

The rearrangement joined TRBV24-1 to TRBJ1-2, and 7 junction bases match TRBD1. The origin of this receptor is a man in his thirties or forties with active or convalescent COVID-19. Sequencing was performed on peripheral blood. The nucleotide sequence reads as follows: TGTGCCACCAGTGATGAACAGGGGAATGGCTACACCTTC. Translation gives CATSDEQGNGYTF.